This is a list of T cell receptor beta chains from one sample in a study of tissue T cells after allogeneic stem cell transplantation. Sequencing was performed with immunoSEQ multiplex PCR; in TCRdb, only in-frame clones are kept and a portion is missing. The table shows roughly 4,200 clones, with roughly 63% occurring only once. Sequencing was performed on tissue from the esophagus, taken at autopsy. The receptors here all came from a female donor at least 60 years old with lung cancer. Both conserved end residues are part of each CDR3. The order of the fields is D gene, V gene, CDR3 length, J gene, clone size, CDR3 protein, CDR3 DNA. The D gene is left open where the match is weak. A clone size is listed for some rows: how often the clone was seen (once, few, many), or a class if it is expanded.

-	TRBV7-9	13	TRBJ2-7	hyperexpanded	CASREGLSYEQYF	TGTGCCAGCAGGGAGGGACTCTCCTACGAGCAGTACTTC
-	TRBV30	14	TRBJ2-1	-	CAWSVGAPYNEQFF	TGTGCCTGGAGTGTCGGCGCGCCCTACAATGAGCAGTTCTTC
-	TRBV12-3/TRBV12-4	13	TRBJ2-5	once	CASSLQGQETQYF	TGTGCCAGCAGTTTGCAGGGTCAAGAGACCCAGTACTTC
TRBD1	TRBV7-9	18	TRBJ2-7	-	CASSLQGQGFSVGYEQYF	TGTGCCAGCAGCTTGCAGGGACAGGGTTTTTCCGTAGGGTACGAGCAGTACTTC
-	TRBV19	14	TRBJ1-1	-	CASSPDRLNTEAFF	TGTGCCAGTAGCCCTGACAGGCTGAACACTGAAGCTTTCTTT
TRBD1	TRBV4-2	18	TRBJ2-5	-	CASSQDPMTYRGRETQYF	TGTGCCAGCAGCCAAGATCCTATGACTTACAGGGGCAGGGAGACCCAGTACTTC
TRBD1	TRBV11-2	17	TRBJ2-5	-	CASSLGQGTQFGETQYF	TGTGCCAGCAGCTTAGGACAGGGGACACAATTCGGGGAGACCCAGTACTTC
TRBD2	TRBV6-1	16	TRBJ2-3	-	CASSEFVAGGPDTQYF	TGTGCCAGCAGTGAATTTGTAGCGGGAGGTCCAGATACGCAGTATTTT
TRBD1	TRBV2	17	TRBJ2-2	-	CASSKNPGGGLTGELFF	TGTGCCAGCAGTAAAAACCCAGGGGGTGGTCTAACCGGGGAGCTGTTTTTT
-	TRBV7-8	15	TRBJ2-3	-	CASSGLGERADTQYF	TGTGCCAGCAGCGGGTTGGGGGAGAGGGCAGATACGCAGTATTTT
-	TRBV19	15	TRBJ2-1	once	CASSPWDSRHNEQFF	TGTGCCAGTAGTCCCTGGGACTCCCGGCACAATGAGCAGTTCTTC
-	TRBV7-3	16	TRBJ1-2	once	CASSWGGRRSNYGYTF	TGTGCCAGCAGCTGGGGCGGCAGGCGCTCTAACTATGGCTACACCTTC
-	TRBV7-2	15	TRBJ1-2	few	CASSSVGSTRHGYTF	TGTGCCAGCAGTTCGGTAGGCTCGACCCGACATGGCTACACCTTC
-	TRBV7-9	13	TRBJ1-1	-	CASSMGQNTEAFF	TGTGCCAGCAGCATGGGACAGAACACTGAAGCTTTCTTT
TRBD1	TRBV27	15	TRBJ2-7	few	CASSSPGTGSDEQYF	TGTGCCAGCAGTTCCCCCGGGACAGGGTCCGACGAGCAGTACTTC
TRBD1	TRBV6-6	15	TRBJ1-4	-	CASRTGGSTNEKLFF	TGTGCCAGCAGGACAGGGGGTTCAACTAATGAAAAACTGTTTTTT
TRBD1	TRBV20-1	14	TRBJ1-5	-	CSASIGTANQPQHF	TGCAGTGCTAGTATTGGGACAGCTAATCAGCCCCAGCATTTT
-	TRBV5-5	15	TRBJ2-1	-	CASSLDPGTPPRQFF	TGTGCCAGCAGCTTGGATCCCGGGACCCCCCCGAGGCAGTTCTTC
TRBD1	TRBV9	16	TRBJ2-3	-	CASSVGDRVGADTQYF	TGTGCCAGCAGCGTAGGGGACAGGGTTGGGGCAGATACGCAGTATTTT
-	TRBV5-1	15	TRBJ2-2	-	CASSLGGLSTGELFF	TGCGCCAGCAGCTTGGGGGGTCTCAGCACCGGGGAGCTGTTTTTT
-	TRBV4-1	14	TRBJ1-5	-	CASSQWTRDQPQHF	TGCGCCAGCAGCCAGTGGACACGGGATCAGCCCCAGCATTTT
-	TRBV4-3	17	TRBJ2-1	-	CASSQEASPLSYNEQFF	TGCGCCAGCAGCCAAGAGGCCAGCCCCCTATCCTACAATGAGCAGTTCTTC
-	TRBV29-1	13	TRBJ2-7	once	CSVDGQGKDEQYF	TGCAGCGTTGATGGCCAGGGGAAGGACGAGCAGTACTTC
-	TRBV5-8	17	TRBJ2-1	-	CASSFPFPGGWHNEQFF	TGTGCCAGCAGCTTCCCCTTCCCGGGTGGATGGCACAATGAGCAGTTCTTC
-	TRBV2	13	TRBJ1-2	-	CATATPPNYGYTF	TGTGCCACCGCCACCCCCCCTAACTATGGCTACACCTTC
-	TRBV7-9	12	TRBJ2-7	-	CASTTQGYEQYF	TGTGCCAGCACCACACAGGGTTACGAGCAGTACTTC
-	TRBV6-5	15	TRBJ2-1	-	CASSSGGVGYNEQFF	TGTGCCAGCAGTTCCGGAGGGGTGGGCTACAATGAGCAGTTCTTC
TRBD1	TRBV24-1	19	TRBJ2-7	-	CATSDDRHNRGDLSYEQYF	TGTGCCACCAGTGATGACAGACACAACAGGGGTGACCTCTCCTACGAGCAGTACTTC
-	TRBV11-2	13	TRBJ2-5	-	CASSPNHQETQYF	TGTGCCAGCAGCCCCAACCACCAAGAGACCCAGTACTTC
TRBD1	TRBV13	15	TRBJ1-1	-	CASSLHGTVNTEAFF	TGTGCCAGCAGCTTACACGGGACAGTCAACACTGAAGCTTTCTTT
-	TRBV19	15	TRBJ2-7	-	CASSIDYTYLYEQYF	TGTGCCAGTAGTATAGATTATACATACCTCTACGAGCAGTACTTC
-	TRBV6-2/TRBV6-3	15	TRBJ1-2	-	CASSYSPGSSYGYTF	TGTGCCAGCAGTTACTCCCCAGGGTCGAGCTATGGCTACACCTTC
-	TRBV5-8	17	TRBJ1-6	-	CASSLGFGSSYNSPLHF	TGTGCCAGCAGCTTGGGGTTCGGGAGCTCCTATAATTCACCCCTCCACTTT
TRBD1	TRBV6-2/TRBV6-3	14	TRBJ2-4	once	CASSGTGAKNIQYF	TGTGCCAGCAGTGGGACAGGGGCCAAAAACATTCAGTACTTC
-	TRBV7-2	14	TRBJ2-2	few	CASSSSRTPGELFF	TGTGCCAGCAGCTCCTCACGGACCCCCGGGGAGCTGTTTTTT
-	TRBV7-9	14	TRBJ1-6	-	CASSLSSQGSPLHF	TGTGCCAGCAGCTTATCTTCCCAGGGTTCACCCCTCCACTTT
-	TRBV5-1	13	TRBJ1-3	-	CASSLMSGNTIYF	TGCGCCAGCAGCTTGATGTCCGGAAACACCATATATTTT
-	TRBV7-2	14	TRBJ2-7	once	CASSLGPTSYEQYF	TGTGCCAGCAGCTTGGGACCTACCTCCTACGAGCAGTACTTC
TRBD2	TRBV7-3	18	TRBJ2-2	few	CASSLSASGSPGTGELFF	TGTGCCAGCAGCTTATCCGCTAGCGGGAGTCCCGGTACCGGGGAGCTGTTTTTT
-	TRBV6-6	14	TRBJ1-5	few	CASSRDSPNQPQHF	TGTGCCAGCAGCCGAGACAGCCCCAATCAGCCCCAGCATTTT
TRBD2	TRBV4-2	19	TRBJ2-1	-	CASSRQLAGGPLAYNEQFF	TGTGCCAGCAGCCGCCAACTAGCGGGAGGGCCCTTAGCCTACAATGAGCAGTTCTTC
TRBD2	TRBV15	16	TRBJ2-7	few	CATSRNLAGDFDEQYF	TGTGCCACCAGCAGGAACCTAGCGGGAGATTTCGACGAGCAGTACTTC